Listed below are T cell receptor beta chains from one sample, sequenced in a study of beta chain features in type 1 diabetes. Produced via immunoSEQ multiplex PCR; TCRdb's table is partial and in-frame only. There are fewer than 650,000 clones in the sample; roughly 16% occur only once, and approximately 0.093% lies in the top ten. What was sequenced was naive CD4+ T cells from blood. All receptors come from a young man in good health. Each CDR3 is given with its conserved first and last residue. D genes are given only for firm matches. Size is stated for part of the rows, as once, few or many counts, or as a class when the clone is expanded.

>TRBJ1-5|.|TRBV7-9|TRBD1
TGTGCCAGCAGCCCAGGGACAGGGAGCAATCAGCCCCAGCATTTT
CASSPGTGSNQPQHF
>TRBJ2-7|.|TRBV10-3|.
TGTGCCAGCGAACCTGGGACCAACCACTACGAGCAGTACTTC
CASEPGTNHYEQYF
>TRBJ1-4|few|TRBV5-1|.
TGCGCCAGCAGCTTGGCCCCGGCGGAAAAACTGTTTTTT
CASSLAPAEKLFF
>TRBJ1-5|few|TRBV7-2|.
TGTGCCAGCAGCCCTCGTTGGGGCAACGGCAATCAGCCCCAGCATTTT
CASSPRWGNGNQPQHF
>TRBJ1-5|few|TRBV7-2|.
TGTGCCAGCAGCTTAGCTGCTTCCCTAGGCAATCAGCCCCAGCATTTT
CASSLAASLGNQPQHF
>TRBJ2-7|.|TRBV27|.
TGTGCCAGCAGTTTACGCCGGTTCTACGAGCAGTACTTC
CASSLRRFYEQYF
>TRBJ1-6|.|TRBV6-6|TRBD1
TGTGCCAGCAGTTACGGGACAGGGGGAAATTCACCCCTCCACTTT
CASSYGTGGNSPLHF
>TRBJ2-7|few|TRBV4-2|.
TGTGCCAGCAGCCAAGATTTTAGGAGGAACTCCTACGAGCAGTACTTC
CASSQDFRRNSYEQYF
>TRBJ2-7|.|TRBV25-1|.
TGTGCCAGCAGTGCCACGTTACGGGTCTCGACAAGCTACGAGCAGTACTTC
CASSATLRVSTSYEQYF
>TRBJ2-1|few|TRBV7-8|.
TGTGCCAGCAGCCCCGAACAGGCTCACTGGGGCTACAATGAGCAGTTCTTC
CASSPEQAHWGYNEQFF
>TRBJ2-1|few|TRBV7-2|TRBD1
TGTGCCAGCAGCTCTCCCTCGGGACAGGCACGTAATGAGCAGTTCTTC
CASSSPSGQARNEQFF
>TRBJ1-1|few|TRBV7-3|.
TGTGCCAGCGGAGATGGCGGGGTTTCCCTGAACACTGAAGCTTTCTTT
CASGDGGVSLNTEAFF
>TRBJ1-2|.|TRBV6-5|.
TGTGCCAGCAGTTACAGTCCCAACAGCGGCTACACCTTC
CASSYSPNSGYTF
>TRBJ2-6|.|TRBV11-3|.
TGTGCCAGCAGCCCAAGTGGACAAGCTGGGGCCAACGTCCTGACTTTC
CASSPSGQAGANVLTF
>TRBJ2-1|.|TRBV10-3|.
TGTGCCATCAGTTCGGGAGAGAGCTCCTACAATGAGCAGTTCTTC
CAISSGESSYNEQFF
>TRBJ2-1|.|TRBV7-3|.
TGTGCCAGCAGCCTCCGGCAGGGTCCGGTGATCTTC
CASSLRQGPVIF
>TRBJ2-1|few|TRBV15|.
TGTGCCACCAGCCACCGGGGAGAAGGAAATGAGCAGTTCTTC
CATSHRGEGNEQFF
>TRBJ1-2|.|TRBV5-1|.
TGCGCCAGCAGCTACCGAAACCTGGGGGACTATGGCTACACCTTC
CASSYRNLGDYGYTF
>TRBJ2-7|.|TRBV19|.
TGTGCCAGTAGTATCTGGACACGGACCTACGAGCAGTACTTC
CASSIWTRTYEQYF
>TRBJ1-2|.|TRBV7-2|.
TGTGCCAGCAGCCCGCCGGCGCAGGGCTATGGCTACACCTTC
CASSPPAQGYGYTF
>TRBJ2-5|once|TRBV7-2|.
TGTGCCAGCAGCGTACCCCAAGGATGGGTTTTCGCAAGAGAGACCCAGTACTTC
CASSVPQGWVFARETQYF
>TRBJ2-5|once|TRBV23-1|.
TGCGCCAGCAATACAGGGAATCTGGCAAAAGAGACCCAGTACTTC
CASNTGNLAKETQYF
>TRBJ2-3|few|TRBV7-2|.
TGTGCCAGCAGCCCCGGGGCTCCCCAGGCGCAGTATTTT
CASSPGAPQAQYF
>TRBJ2-1|.|TRBV28|TRBD2
TGTGCCAGCAGTTACCGAGCGGGAGGGGACAATGAGCAGTTCTTC
CASSYRAGGDNEQFF
>TRBJ2-5|few|TRBV7-3|.
TGTGCCAGCAGCCGTGGGGGCCTTCAAGAGACCCAGTACTTC
CASSRGGLQETQYF
>TRBJ2-3|.|TRBV9|TRBD2
TGTGCCAGCAGCGTAGACCGGGCTAGCGGGAGTACAGATACGCAGTATTTT
CASSVDRASGSTDTQYF
>TRBJ1-1|.|TRBV28|.
TGTGCCAGCAGTTTGTCCAGGGCAGGCCGGACTGAAGCTTTCTTT
CASSLSRAGRTEAFF
>TRBJ1-1|few|TRBV5-6|.
TGTGCCAGCAGCCTCCAGGGGCGGGGAGCTTTCTTT
CASSLQGRGAFF
>TRBJ2-4|.|TRBV28|TRBD1
TGTGCCAGCAGTGAGGGACAGGGACTAGCCAAAAACATTCAGTACTTC
CASSEGQGLAKNIQYF
>TRBJ2-7|few|TRBV7-3|TRBD1
TGTGCCAGCAGGGAACCGGGACAGGGATCCTACGAGCAGTACTTC
CASREPGQGSYEQYF
>TRBJ1-2|.|TRBV29-1|.
TGCAGCGTCCAAGGGGGGAACTATGGCTACACCTTC
CSVQGGNYGYTF
>TRBJ1-5|.|TRBV7-9|.
TGTGCCAGCAGTTTTCCGACAGAGAATCAGCCCCAGCATTTT
CASSFPTENQPQHF
>TRBJ2-7|.|TRBV28|.
TGTGCCAGCAACCACAGGAACTCCTACGAGCAGTACTTC
CASNHRNSYEQYF
>TRBJ2-7|few|TRBV12-5|TRBD1
TGTGCTAGTGGTTTGGTACTCGGGACAGGGGACCACGAGCAGTACTTC
CASGLVLGTGDHEQYF
>TRBJ1-4|few|TRBV30|.
TGTGCCTGGAGTCCTCGTAACAAACTGTTTTTT
CAWSPRNKLFF
>TRBJ1-2|few|TRBV25-1|.
TGTGCCAGCAGTGAATTCAGGGGCCTTGGCTACACCTTC
CASSEFRGLGYTF
>TRBJ2-7|few|TRBV6-5|TRBD2
TGTGCCAGCAGTTACCCGGGAGCACTAGCGTCCCGGCAGTACTTC
CASSYPGALASRQYF
>TRBJ2-1|few|TRBV4-2|TRBD2
TGTGCCAGCAGCCAAGCGGCAAGACTAGCGGGAGAAGTAAATGAGCAGTTCTTC
CASSQAARLAGEVNEQFF
>TRBJ2-3|.|TRBV7-2|.
TGTGCCAGCGGCCCCGGGATCCTGAGAGATACGCAGTATTTT
CASGPGILRDTQYF
>TRBJ1-1|few|TRBV29-1|.
TGCAGCGTTGAAGGCAGAATGAACACTGAAGCTTTCTTT
CSVEGRMNTEAFF
>TRBJ1-5|.|TRBV5-1|.
TGCGCCAGCCGACAGGAAAGCAATCAGCCCCAGCATTTT
CASRQESNQPQHF
>TRBJ1-3|few|TRBV7-9|TRBD1
TGTGCCAGCGGACAGGGGAACACCATATATTTT
CASGQGNTIYF
>TRBJ1-4|few|TRBV9|.
TGTGCCAGCAGCGAATCACAGGGCCCCAGGGAAAAACTGTTTTTT
CASSESQGPREKLFF
>TRBJ1-6|.|TRBV7-2|TRBD1
TGTGCCAGCAAGAGACAGGGGGCTGGGAATTCACCCCTCCACTTT
CASKRQGAGNSPLHF
>TRBJ2-7|few|TRBV9|TRBD1
TGTGCCAGCAGCGTAGGTTGGACAGGTTCCTACGAGCAGTACTTC
CASSVGWTGSYEQYF
>TRBJ2-7|few|TRBV4-1|TRBD1
TGCGCCAGCAGCCAAGTAACCACGGGACAGGGGGGCTACGAGCAGTACTTC
CASSQVTTGQGGYEQYF
>TRBJ2-5|.|TRBV5-1|TRBD1
TGCGCCAGCAGCTTGGCTGGGACAGTGCGCCAAGAGACCCAGTACTTC
CASSLAGTVRQETQYF
>TRBJ1-3|.|TRBV7-2|TRBD1
TGTGCCAGCAGCAGGACAGGGGGCCCATCTGGAAACACCATATATTTT
CASSRTGGPSGNTIYF
>TRBJ2-1|.|TRBV6-5|.
TGTGCCAGCAGCCACGGGACTTTCTCCTACAATGAGCAGTTCTTC
CASSHGTFSYNEQFF
>TRBJ2-5|.|TRBV4-3|.
TGCGCCAGCAGCCAAGGTCATGGAGGGCAAGAGACCCAGTACTTC
CASSQGHGGQETQYF
>TRBJ2-5|.|TRBV7-2|.
TGTGCCAGCAGCCTCCGACCCCGAAAAGAGACCCAGTACTTC
CASSLRPRKETQYF
>TRBJ2-7|.|TRBV6-5|TRBD2
TGTGCCAGCACCCTACTAGCGGGGGTCCACGAGCAGTACTTC
CASTLLAGVHEQYF
>TRBJ2-3|few|TRBV13|.
TGTGCCAGCAGCCCCACGGGCCCAGCCACAGATACGCAGTATTTT
CASSPTGPATDTQYF
>TRBJ1-2|.|TRBV5-4|.
TGTGCCAGCAGCTTGGGGACAAGCGTCAACTATGGCTACACCTTC
CASSLGTSVNYGYTF
>TRBJ2-1|.|TRBV28|.
TGTGCCAGCACGACCCAAGGAATTAGAGGGCAGTTCTTC
CASTTQGIRGQFF
>TRBJ2-2|few|TRBV28|.
TGTGCCAGCCTCTCGGGGGGCAACACCGGGGAGCTGTTTTTT
CASLSGGNTGELFF
>TRBJ2-7|few|TRBV28|.
TGTGCCAGCAGCTCCCTCCCTTACGAGCAGTACTTC
CASSSLPYEQYF
>TRBJ1-2|.|TRBV28|.
TGTGCCAGCAGGCCACAGGGATTGCGGGGCTACACCTTC
CASRPQGLRGYTF
>TRBJ2-1|few|TRBV27|.
TGTGCCAGCAGTCTCCGGGTAGGGGTTGAGCAGTTCTTC
CASSLRVGVEQFF